A single sample gave rise to the 20 T cell receptor beta chains below, sequenced in a study of cytomegalovirus exposure and HLA in healthy donors. 13 Jbeta primers and 60 Vbeta primers were used for the PCR. Produced via immunoSEQ multiplex PCR; TCRdb's table is partial and in-frame only. Among about 120,000 clones, 74% were seen once, and the ten largest hold 2% to 2.5%. The specimen was PBMCs. These receptors all stem from a human donor in good health.

The rearrangement uses TRBV6-5 and TRBJ1-5; D possibly corresponds to TRBD1 (5 bases). Germline V gene lookup returns CDR1 MNHEY and CDR2 SVGAGI. This CDR3 is 15 amino acids long. Trimming pared 4 bases from V and 10 bases from J, leaving 20 bases between. In DNA, the CDR3 is TGTGCCAGCAGTTCCTCCGGGGGGGTGGGCTTTCCCCAGCATTTT. It codes for CASSSSGGVGFPQHF.

The rearrangement uses TRBV27 and TRBJ1-1; D might be TRBD1 (5 bases). Germline V gene lookup returns CDR1 MNHEY and CDR2 SMNVEV (reference sequence). The ends were cut back, 2 bases at V and 0 bases at J, with 16 bases in the middle. CDR3 length: 17 amino acids. The CDR3 DNA follows: TGTGCCAGCAGTTTAGGATCAGGGTCGATAATGAACACTGAAGCTTTCTTT. Its translation: CASSLGSGSIMNTEAFF.

This clone was seen a single time. One end of the junction does not line up with germline, which may come from a read error. The chain is built from TRBV7-2 and TRBJ1-5, with 11 bases identical to TRBD1. CDR1 is SGHTA, CDR2 FQGNSA, per germline. The CDR3 spans 14 residues. The CDR3 bases are TGTGCCAGCAGTTTAGGACAGGGGGCTGAGCCCCAGCATTTT. Translated, it gives CASSLGQGAEPQHF.

This chain joins TRBV6-5 and TRBJ1-1; TRBD1 might be the D (6 bases). The CDR3 runs 15 residues. V was shortened by 2 bases and J by 2 bases, with 12 bases between the two germline ends. Germline CDR1 reads MNHEY; CDR2 reads SVGAGI. The chain's CDR3 is CASSYVRTVNTEAFF. The DNA of the CDR3 is TGTGCCAGCAGTTACGTTAGGACAGTCAACACTGAAGCTTTCTTT.

This clone was observed a few times. The chain links TRBV5-4 to TRBJ2-7, with D perhaps TRBD1 (6 bases). The germline gives CDR1 SGHNT, CDR2 YYREEE (reference sequence). The CDR3 sequence is 15 residues long. Between the trimmed V and J ends, which lost 3 bases and 1 base, there was a span of 14 bases. Written as DNA, the CDR3 is TGTGCCAGCAGCTCAAACAGGGAACGGTCCTACGAGCAGTACTTC. It encodes CASSSNRERSYEQYF.

CDR3 coding DNA: TGTGCCAGCAGAACAGGGGGCTTGAACGGGGAGCTGTTTTTT. This sequence encodes CASRTGGLNGELFF. The chain has TRBV6-1 and TRBJ2-2, with 9 nucleotides matching TRBD1. The V segment lost 6 bases and the J segment 7 bases; nucleotides outside the gene matches: 6. The length of the CDR3 is 14 residues. In germline, CDR1 is MNHNS, CDR2 SASEGT.

This sequence joins TRBV5-1 and TRBJ2-2; 7 bases line up with TRBD1. CDR1 is SGHRS, CDR2 YFSETQ, per germline. This CDR3 contains 16 residues. V lost 4 bases to trimming and J lost 3 bases; unmatched junction nucleotides: 9. The CDR3 DNA reads TGCGCCAGCAGCCAACAGGGGACACTAGACACCGGGGAGCTGTTTTTT. It is translated as CASSQQGTLDTGELFF.

CDR3 DNA: TGCGCCAGCAGCCAAGTGTGGGGCGGGAAGGGATCCTACAATGAGCAGTTCTTC. Protein product: CASSQVWGGKGSYNEQFF. The rearrangement uses TRBV4-1 and TRBJ2-1; D perhaps matches TRBD2 (6 bases). V dropped 1 base and J dropped 1 base, with 17 bases sitting between them. From germline, CDR1 is MGHRA and CDR2 YSYEKL. There are 18 residues in the CDR3.

The chain couples TRBV5-1 to TRBJ1-4, with D maybe TRBD1 (6 bases). Trimming took 4 bases from V and 8 from J, leaving 15 bases between them. CDR1 and CDR2 from the germline V gene are SGHRS and YFSETQ. The CDR3 consists of 14 residues. The DNA of the CDR3 is TGCGCCAGCAGCCAGACAGGATTTCAAGAAAAACTGTTTTTT. This encodes CASSQTGFQEKLFF.

The V gene is TRBV29-1, the J gene TRBJ2-7; 7 bases fit TRBD1. The germline V gene has CDR1 SQVTM and CDR2 ANQGSEA. The CDR3 totals 15 residues. V trimming: 5 bases; J trimming: 3 bases; junction bases outside the gene matches: 13. CDR3 amino acids: CSVRALQGLFYEQYF. The CDR3 bases are TGCAGCGTTCGCGCTTTACAGGGGCTCTTCTACGAGCAGTACTTC.

Only a few counts were recorded for this clone. The chain employs TRBV27 and TRBJ1-5; D is undetermined. CDR1 is MNHEY and CDR2 is SMNVEV in the germline V gene (reference sequence). The CDR3 runs to 15 residues. The V end lost 0 bases, the J end lost 2 bases, and 8 bases lay between the germline ends. CDR3 loop: CASSLSLRGNQPQHF. In nucleotides, the CDR3 is TGTGCCAGCAGTTTATCACTGCGGGGCAATCAGCCCCAGCATTTT.

The chain carries TRBV5-1 and TRBJ2-5, with 11 bases identical to TRBD2. The CDR3 has 16 amino acids. Germline V lookup: CDR1 SGHRS, CDR2 YFSETQ. Trimming took 4 bases from V and 1 from J; bases not matched to a gene: 6. The CDR3 spells CASSPGLAALQETQYF. CDR3 DNA: TGCGCCAGCAGCCCGGGACTAGCGGCCCTCCAAGAGACCCAGTACTTC.

The V gene is TRBV30, the J gene TRBJ2-7; weak D call: TRBD1 (5 bases). Trimming cost V 0 bases and J 1 base, with 10 bases left between them. Per the germline V gene, CDR1 is GTSNPN and CDR2 is SVGIG (reference sequence). This CDR3 region has 14 residues. CDR3 DNA sequence: TGTGCCTGGAGTGTAAGGGGCGGTTCCTACGAGCAGTACTTC. This encodes CAWSVRGGSYEQYF.

This clone was counted a single time. The chain is built from TRBV4-1 and TRBJ2-1; TRBD2 matches at 8 bases. Per the germline V gene, CDR1 is MGHRA and CDR2 is YSYEKL. The J segment lost 4 bases and the V segment lost 6 bases, leaving 5 bases of the junction unmatched. The CDR3 has 14 residues. In DNA form, the CDR3 reads TGCGCCAGCAGTGTCGGGGGGGCTTACAATGAGCAGTTCTTC. It translates to CASSVGGAYNEQFF.

V is TRBV30 and J is TRBJ2-7, with 7 bases aligning to TRBD1. The V gene's germline CDR1 is GTSNPN and CDR2 SVGIG (reference sequence). The V segment lost 1 base and the J segment 4 bases; nucleotides outside the gene matches: 13. The CDR3 has 16 residues. DNA for the CDR3: TGTGCCTGGAGTGATTGGGACAGTCGAAAAGTTTACGAGCAGTACTTC. Its protein is CAWSDWDSRKVYEQYF. Looking up the rest from reference TRBV30 and TRBJ2-7 gives the full variable domain: SQTIHQWPATLVQPVGSPLSLECTVEGTSNPNLYWYRQAAGRGLQLLFYSVGIGQISSEVPQNLSASRPQDRQFILSSKKLLLSDSGFYLCAWSDWDSRKVYEQYFGPGTRLTVT.

The V gene is TRBV30, the J gene TRBJ1-6; D perhaps matches TRBD1 (6 bases). Deletions cut 3 bases from V and 10 bases from J, with 16 bases between. CDR1 is GTSNPN and CDR2 is SVGIG in the germline V gene (reference sequence). This CDR3 contains 14 residues. The CDR3 loop reads CAWSPDSLRSPLHF. The CDR3 bases are TGTGCCTGGAGCCCGGACAGTCTAAGGTCACCCCTCCACTTT. Variable domain in full (rest from reference TRBV30 and TRBJ1-6): SQTIHQWPATLVQPVGSPLSLECTVEGTSNPNLYWYRQAAGRGLQLLFYSVGIGQISSEVPQNLSASRPQDRQFILSSKKLLLSDSGFYLCAWSPDSLRSPLHFGNGTRLTVT.

The V and J genes are TRBV7-9 and TRBJ1-2; no firm D call. This CDR3 has 13 residues. Germline CDR1 and CDR2: SEHNR and FQNEAQ (reference sequence). Trimming pared 0 bases from V and 4 bases from J, leaving 6 bases between. The CDR3 is CASSLAAAYGYTF. The CDR3 DNA reads TGTGCCAGCAGCTTAGCGGCGGCCTATGGCTACACCTTC.

This clone appeared once. The CDR3: CSVDVGRGNTEAFF. As DNA, the CDR3 is TGCAGCGTTGATGTCGGAAGGGGGAACACTGAAGCTTTCTTT. V and J are TRBV29-1 and TRBJ1-1; tentatively, D is TRBD1 (5 bases). Germline V gives CDR1 SQVTM, CDR2 ANQGSEA. V was clipped by 3 bases and J by 1 base, with 12 bases between them. The CDR3 extends over 14 amino acids.

The V and J genes are TRBV6-5 and TRBJ2-1, with 13 bases identical to TRBD2. The CDR3 spans 15 residues. The V gene end was trimmed by 8 bases and the J gene end by 7 bases; junction bases not matched to a gene: 8. CDR1 is MNHEY and CDR2 is SVGAGI in the germline V gene. The CDR3 nucleotides read TGTGCCAGCGGCACTAGCGGGGGGGCAAGGAATGAGCAGTTCTTC. It translates to CASGTSGGARNEQFF.

CDR3 loop: CASSLAQGAAYEQYF. The CDR3 nucleotides read TGCGCCAGCAGCTTGGCCCAGGGGGCAGCCTACGAGCAGTACTTC. The chain combines TRBV5-1 with TRBJ2-7, with 8 bases fitting TRBD1. Germline trimming cut 0 bases from V and 2 bases from J; bases unmatched to any gene: 4. CDR1 and CDR2 from the germline V gene are SGHRS and YFSETQ. The CDR3 spans 15 residues.